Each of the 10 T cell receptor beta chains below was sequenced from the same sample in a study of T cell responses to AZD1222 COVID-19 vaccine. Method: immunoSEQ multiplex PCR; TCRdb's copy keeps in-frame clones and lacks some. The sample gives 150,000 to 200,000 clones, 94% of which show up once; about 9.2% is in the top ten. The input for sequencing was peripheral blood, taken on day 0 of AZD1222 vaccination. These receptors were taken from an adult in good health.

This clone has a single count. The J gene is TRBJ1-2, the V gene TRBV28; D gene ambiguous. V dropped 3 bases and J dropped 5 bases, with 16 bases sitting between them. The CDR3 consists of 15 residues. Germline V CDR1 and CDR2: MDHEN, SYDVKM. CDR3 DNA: TGTGCCAGCAGTTTGGGTGGTGGGGTGGAGTATGGCTACACCTTC. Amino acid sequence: CASSLGGGVEYGYTF.

CDR3 protein: CASSLRTGGVGETQYF. CDR3 nucleotides: TGTGCCAGCAGTCTCCGGACAGGGGGTGTAGGTGAGACCCAGTACTTC. This rearrangement joins TRBV25-1 to TRBJ2-5, with 10 bases matching TRBD1. After removal of 5 bases from V and 5 bases from J, the junction contained 11 bases not matched to a gene. The CDR3 length is 16 residues. Germline V lookup: CDR1 MGHDK, CDR2 SYGVNS.

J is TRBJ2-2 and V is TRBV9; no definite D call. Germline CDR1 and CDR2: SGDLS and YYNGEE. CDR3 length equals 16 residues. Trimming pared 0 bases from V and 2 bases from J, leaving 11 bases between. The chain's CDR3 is CASSVAVGINTGELFF. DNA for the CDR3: TGTGCCAGCAGCGTAGCCGTGGGCATTAACACCGGGGAGCTGTTTTTT.

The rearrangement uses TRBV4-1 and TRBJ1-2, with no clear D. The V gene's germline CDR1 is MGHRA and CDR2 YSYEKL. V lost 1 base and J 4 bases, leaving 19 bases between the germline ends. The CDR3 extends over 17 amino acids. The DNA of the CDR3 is TGCGCCAGCAGCCAAGCCCACTCAGAGGTGGGGTTCTATGGCTACACCTTC. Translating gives CASSQAHSEVGFYGYTF.

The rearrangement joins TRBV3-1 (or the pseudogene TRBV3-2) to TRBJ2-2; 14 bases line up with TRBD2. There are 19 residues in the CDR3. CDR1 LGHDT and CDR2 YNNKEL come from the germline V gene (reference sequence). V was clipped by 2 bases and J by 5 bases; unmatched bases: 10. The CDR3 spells CASSQTRTSGRSFTGELFF. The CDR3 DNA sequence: TGTGCCAGCAGCCAAACGAGGACTAGCGGGAGGTCGTTTACCGGGGAGCTGTTTTTT.

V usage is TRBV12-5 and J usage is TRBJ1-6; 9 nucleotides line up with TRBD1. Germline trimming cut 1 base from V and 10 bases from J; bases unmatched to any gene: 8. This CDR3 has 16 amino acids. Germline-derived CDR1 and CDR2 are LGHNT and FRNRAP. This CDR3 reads CASGLGRDRGGSPLHF. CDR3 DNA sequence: TGTGCTAGTGGTTTGGGAAGAGACAGGGGGGGCTCACCCCTCCACTTT.

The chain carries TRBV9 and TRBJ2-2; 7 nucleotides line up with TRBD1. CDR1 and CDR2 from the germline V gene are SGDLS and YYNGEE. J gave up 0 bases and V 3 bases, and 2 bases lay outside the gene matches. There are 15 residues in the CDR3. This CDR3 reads CASSAGGPNTGELFF. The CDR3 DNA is TGTGCCAGCAGCGCAGGGGGACCGAACACCGGGGAGCTGTTTTTT.

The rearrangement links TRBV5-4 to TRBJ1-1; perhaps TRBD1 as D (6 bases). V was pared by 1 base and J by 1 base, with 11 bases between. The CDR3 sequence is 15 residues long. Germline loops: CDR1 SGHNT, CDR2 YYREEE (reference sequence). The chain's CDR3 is CASSLLETGNTEAFF. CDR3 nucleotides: TGTGCCAGCAGCTTGTTGGAGACAGGGAACACTGAAGCTTTCTTT.

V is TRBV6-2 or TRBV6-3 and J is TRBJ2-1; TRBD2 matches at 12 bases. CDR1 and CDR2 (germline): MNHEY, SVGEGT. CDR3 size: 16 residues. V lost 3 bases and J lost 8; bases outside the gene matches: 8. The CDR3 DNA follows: TGTGCCAGCAGTTATCGGCTAGCGGGAGGGAAGGATGAGCAGTTCTTC. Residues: CASSYRLAGGKDEQFF.

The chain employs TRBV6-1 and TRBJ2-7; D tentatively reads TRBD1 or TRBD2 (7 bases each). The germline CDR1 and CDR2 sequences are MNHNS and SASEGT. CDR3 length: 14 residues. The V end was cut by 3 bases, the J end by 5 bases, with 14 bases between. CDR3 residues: CASSDRGGMNEQYF. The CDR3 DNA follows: TGTGCCAGCAGTGACAGGGGGGGAATGAACGAGCAGTACTTC.